A single sample is the source of the 27 T cell receptor beta chains below, sequenced in a study of cytomegalovirus exposure and HLA in healthy donors (dated by TCRdb to about 2017). The method was the immunoSEQ multiplex PCR assay. For the multiplex PCR, a mixture combining 60 forward primers for TCR Vbeta segments and 13 reverse primers for TCR Jbeta segments was used. This is the immuneACCESS table as TCRdb keeps it, with only in-frame sequences that have V and J called. A part of the clones is gone; compared with another copy, unresolved V genes explain less than half, and the rest is unexplained. Here the sample has 150,000 to 200,000 clones; 82% occur a single time. Of the sample, around 1.5% is held by the ten largest clones. The sequenced sample was PBMCs. Receptors originate from a girl between 5 and 17 years old in good health and CMV-seropositive.

The gene calls are TRBV19 and TRBJ2-3; TRBD2 matches 7 bases. CDR1 LNHDA and CDR2 SQIVND come from the germline V gene (reference sequence). J was trimmed by 6 bases and V by 8 bases; bases with no gene match: 14. There are 15 residues in the CDR3. Here the CDR3 DNA reads TGTGCCAGTGGGCCTAGCGGCTTCTCAGGGGATACGCAGTATTTT. This encodes CASGPSGFSGDTQYF.

This chain joins TRBV18 and TRBJ1-2; TRBD1 is a possible D gene (5 bases). The CDR3 runs 13 residues. Germline V CDR1 and CDR2: KGHSH, LQKENI. Trimming removed 2 bases from V and 6 bases from J, with 10 bases in between. CDR3 amino acids: CASSPGGQDGYTF. CDR3 bases: TGTGCCAGCTCACCAGGTGGACAAGATGGCTACACCTTC.

J is TRBJ2-1 and V is TRBV15; 10 bases match TRBD2. Germline V gene lookup returns CDR1 LNHNV and CDR2 YYDKDF (reference sequence). Trimming removed 4 bases from V and 0 bases from J; junction bases left unmatched: 3. The CDR3 extends over 16 amino acids. The DNA of the CDR3 is TGTGCCACCAGCATTCCTAGCGGGAGCTCCTACAATGAGCAGTTCTTC. This encodes CATSIPSGSSYNEQFF.

The chain links TRBV6-6 to TRBJ1-1; TRBD1 matches at 8 bases. The germline CDR1 and CDR2 sequences are MNHNY and SVGAGI (reference sequence). J was trimmed by 7 bases and V by 2 bases; bases with no gene match: 6. The CDR3 spans 14 residues. CDR3 DNA sequence: TGTGCCAGCAGTTACGGGACAGGTCTCCGTGAAGCTTTCTTT. It specifies CASSYGTGLREAFF.

The V and J genes are TRBV5-1 and TRBJ2-1; TRBD1 matches at 7 bases. J gave up 5 bases and V 4 bases, and 3 bases lay outside the gene matches. CDR3 length: 13 amino acids. Per the germline V gene, CDR1 is SGHRS and CDR2 is YFSETQ. CDR3: CASSQGTDNEQFF. CDR3 nucleotides: TGCGCCAGCAGCCAAGGGACAGACAATGAGCAGTTCTTC.

The rearrangement links TRBV2 to TRBJ1-4, with 10 bases aligning to TRBD1. The CDR3 sequence is 13 residues long. J was trimmed by 7 bases and V by 7 bases; bases with no gene match: 3. Germline V lookup: CDR1 SNHLY, CDR2 FYNNEI. Here the CDR3 reads CASTRDRGEKLFF. The CDR3 DNA reads as TGTGCCAGCACCCGGGACAGGGGTGAAAAACTGTTTTTT.

J is TRBJ2-3 and V is TRBV28, with D unresolved. V was trimmed by 5 bases and J by 1 base, leaving 7 bases between them. The length of the CDR3 is 13 residues. In germline, CDR1 is MDHEN, CDR2 SYDVKM. The CDR3 loop reads CASSPIRTDTQYF. The CDR3 nucleotides are TGTGCCAGCAGTCCCATCCGCACAGATACGCAGTATTTT.

V is TRBV28 and J is TRBJ1-2, with a possible D match to TRBD1 (5 bases). The germline V and J ends were trimmed by 4 bases and 10 bases, with 19 bases remaining between them. The CDR3 covers 14 residues. Germline CDR1 and CDR2: MDHEN and SYDVKM. CDR3 region: CASSSYGGNLDYTF. In nucleotides, the CDR3 is TGTGCCAGCAGTTCATACGGGGGGAATTTGGACTACACCTTC.

The CDR3 bases are TGTGCCAGCAGTGAACAGAGACAGGGTAACGAGCAGTACTTC. Translated: CASSEQRQGNEQYF. This rearrangement joins TRBV2 to TRBJ2-7, with TRBD1 identical over 7 bases. The trim removed 2 bases at V and 5 bases at J, leaving 6 bases unmatched. The CDR3 totals 14 residues. From germline, CDR1 is SNHLY and CDR2 FYNNEI.

V gene TRBV11-3 combines with J gene TRBJ2-5; a weak D match, TRBD2 (5 bases). Germline V lookup: CDR1 SGHNT, CDR2 YENEEA. V was trimmed by 4 bases and J by 2 bases, leaving 8 bases between them. This CDR3 has 13 amino acids. The CDR3 nucleotides are TGTGCCAGCAGCTCCGGGATACAAGAGACCCAGTACTTC. This translates into CASSSGIQETQYF.

This clone is a singleton in its sample. V usage is TRBV11-2 and J usage is TRBJ1-3, with D hard to call. The germline V gene encodes CDR1 SGHAT and CDR2 FQNNGV. The V and J ends lost 5 bases and 3 bases respectively, with 11 bases between them. The CDR3 runs 14 residues. The CDR3 coding sequence is TGTGCCAGCAGCCTCAATATAGTTGGAAACACCATATATTTT. Translation: CASSLNIVGNTIYF.

J is TRBJ2-7 and V is TRBV30; possible D gene TRBD2, 5 bases. The V end was cut by 1 base, the J end by 6 bases, with 7 bases between. Germline assignment: CDR1 GTSNPN and CDR2 SVGIG (reference sequence). There are 11 residues in the CDR3. CDR3 region: CAWSGGLEQYF. CDR3 sequence (DNA): TGTGCCTGGAGTGGCGGGCTCGAGCAGTACTTC.

The chain is built from TRBV10-1 and TRBJ2-7, with TRBD2 matching 7 bases. The V segment lost 6 bases and the J segment 3 bases; nucleotides outside the gene matches: 5. Germline V gene sequence: CDR1 WNHNN, CDR2 SYGVQD (reference sequence). The CDR3 sequence is 13 residues long. The CDR3 coding sequence is TGCGCCAGCAGACCCGGGGGGTTCTACGAGCAGTACTTC. It yields the protein CASRPGGFYEQYF.

The V call is TRBV7-9, the J call TRBJ2-2; tentative D call: TRBD2 (6 bases). There are 15 residues in the CDR3. The V end lost 3 bases, the J end lost 6 bases, and 14 bases lay between the germline ends. The V gene's germline CDR1 is SEHNR and CDR2 FQNEAQ (reference sequence). The CDR3 DNA reads as TGTGCCAGCAGCTTCGGCGGAGGGCGGGCCGGGGAGCTGTTTTTT. Its protein is CASSFGGGRAGELFF.

This rearrangement joins TRBV7-3 to TRBJ2-3; TRBD2 matches 13 bases. The CDR3 has 19 amino acids. In germline, CDR1 is SGHTA, CDR2 FQGTGA. V was clipped by 5 bases and J by 6 bases; unmatched bases: 17. DNA for the CDR3: TGTGCCAGCAGCCCCAAAGCCCGGACTAGCGGGGGCCTTGTGGATACGCAGTATTTT. This sequence encodes CASSPKARTSGGLVDTQYF.

The chain carries TRBV9 and TRBJ2-1, with D possibly TRBD1 on 6 matching bases. CDR3 length equals 16 residues. Per germline, CDR1 SGDLS and CDR2 YYNGEE. Trimming took 2 bases from V and 0 from J, leaving 12 bases between them. Here the CDR3 reads CASSVTRGSSYNEQFF. The CDR3 coding sequence is TGTGCCAGCAGCGTTACTAGGGGGAGCTCCTACAATGAGCAGTTCTTC.

The J gene is TRBJ2-7, the V gene TRBV6-1; D possibly corresponds to TRBD1 (6 bases). CDR3 size: 13 residues. Per germline, CDR1 MNHNS and CDR2 SASEGT. Trimming removed 4 bases at V and 4 bases at J, with 11 bases between. DNA of the CDR3: TGTGCCAGCAGTGGTGCCACAGGGTACGAGCAGTACTTC. Encoded protein: CASSGATGYEQYF.

The CDR3 DNA sequence: TGTGCCAGCAGCTATAGGTCAGGGTTTGAAAATGAGCAGTTCTTC. It specifies CASSYRSGFENEQFF. This rearrangement joins TRBV5-6 to TRBJ2-1; perhaps TRBD1 as D (5 bases). Germline CDR1 is SGHDT and CDR2 is YYEEEE. V shed 3 bases and J shed 7 bases, with 17 bases lying between them. The CDR3 sequence is 15 residues long.

The chain uses TRBV7-8 and TRBJ1-2, with D unclear. The CDR3 covers 16 residues. The germline CDR1 and CDR2 sequences are SGHVS and FQNEAQ. The germline V and J ends were trimmed by 5 bases and 4 bases, with 20 bases remaining between them. CDR3 amino acids: CASSPGTVAALYGYTF. The DNA of the CDR3 is TGTGCCAGCAGCCCCGGAACGGTAGCGGCTCTCTATGGCTACACCTTC.

The chain couples TRBV5-1 to TRBJ1-3; TRBD1 might be the D (6 bases). With 4 bases removed from V and 1 base from J, the gap between germline ends came to 9 bases. Germline V gene sequence: CDR1 SGHRS, CDR2 YFSETQ. This CDR3 is 14 amino acids long. This CDR3 is CASSQDSSGNTIYF. The CDR3 coding sequence is TGCGCCAGCAGCCAGGACAGTTCTGGAAACACCATATATTTT.

The rearrangement links TRBV7-2 to TRBJ2-7; 13 bases match TRBD2. The CDR3 sequence is 18 residues long. V was pared by 1 base and J by 4 bases, with 10 bases of the junction left unmatched. Germline CDR1 and CDR2: SGHTA and FQGNSA. CDR3 DNA sequence: TGTGCCAGCAGCTTAGTAGGGGGACTAGCGGGGACCGAATACGAGCAGTACTTC. Translating it yields CASSLVGGLAGTEYEQYF.

As concerns this clone: The junction departs from the called germline gene at one end, perhaps through a read error. Other DNA sequences in this specimen translate into the identical CDR3. This chain links TRBV27 with TRBJ2-6; D call uncertain. The length of the CDR3 is 14 residues. CDR1 and CDR2 (germline): MNHEY, SMNVEV (reference sequence). The CDR3 protein is CASSLRSGANVLTF. The CDR3 bases are TGCGCCAGCAGTTTACGGTCTGGGGCCAACGTCCTGACTTTC.

This clone has only a few counts. V is TRBV6-1 and J is TRBJ2-5; TRBD2 is a possible D gene (6 bases). The CDR3 runs 16 residues. With 1 base removed from V and 7 bases from J, the gap between germline ends came to 19 bases. CDR1 is MNHNS, CDR2 SASEGT, per germline. The CDR3, as DNA: TGTGCCAGCAGTGAAGGTCTTAGCGGAACAAGGGGGACCCAGTACTTC. Its translation is CASSEGLSGTRGTQYF.

The rearrangement joins TRBV5-4 to TRBJ2-3; no clear D gene. The V gene's germline CDR1 is SGHNT and CDR2 YYREEE (reference sequence). The V and J ends lost 0 bases and 0 bases respectively, with 5 bases between them. This CDR3 has 14 amino acids. The CDR3 here is CASSLEPSTDTQYF. The CDR3 DNA is TGTGCCAGCAGCTTGGAGCCCAGCACAGATACGCAGTATTTT.

The chain carries TRBV19 and TRBJ2-7; 11 nucleotides match TRBD2. The CDR3 is 16 residues long. Germline trimming cut 5 bases from V and 0 bases from J; bases unmatched to any gene: 6. Germline loops: CDR1 LNHDA, CDR2 SQIVND (reference sequence). CDR3 in DNA: TGTGCCAGTAGTTACGGACTAGCGGGTCCCTCCTACGAGCAGTACTTC. Residues: CASSYGLAGPSYEQYF.

The chain recombines TRBV5-6 with TRBJ2-1; tentative D call: TRBD1 (6 bases). The CDR3 spans 14 residues. V lost 4 bases to trimming and J lost 7 bases, with 15 bases between them. Germline values: CDR1 SGHDT, CDR2 YYEEEE. The chain's CDR3 is CASSHWQGLNEQFF. CDR3 nucleotides: TGTGCCAGCAGCCATTGGCAGGGGTTGAATGAGCAGTTCTTC.

The chain combines TRBV7-9 with TRBJ1-1; no firm D call. Trimming took 5 bases from V and 4 from J, leaving 11 bases between them. CDR1 and CDR2 (germline): SEHNR, FQNEAQ (reference sequence). The CDR3 consists of 13 residues. The CDR3 reads CASSRPTTTEAFF. CDR3 DNA sequence: TGTGCCAGCAGCCGCCCGACTACCACTGAAGCTTTCTTT.